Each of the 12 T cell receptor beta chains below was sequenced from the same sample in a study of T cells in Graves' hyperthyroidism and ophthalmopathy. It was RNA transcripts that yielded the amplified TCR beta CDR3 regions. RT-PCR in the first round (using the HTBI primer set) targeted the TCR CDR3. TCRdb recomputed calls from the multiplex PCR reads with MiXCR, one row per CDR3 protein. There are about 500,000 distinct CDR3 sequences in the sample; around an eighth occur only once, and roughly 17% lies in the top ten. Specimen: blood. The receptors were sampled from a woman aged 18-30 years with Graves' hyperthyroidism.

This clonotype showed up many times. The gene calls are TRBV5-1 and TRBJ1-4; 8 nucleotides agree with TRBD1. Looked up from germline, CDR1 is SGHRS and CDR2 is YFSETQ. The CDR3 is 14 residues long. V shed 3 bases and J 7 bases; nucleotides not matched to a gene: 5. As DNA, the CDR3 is TGCGCCAGCAGCTCGCCCGGACAGGGTGAAAAACTGTTTTTT. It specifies CASSSPGQGEKLFF.

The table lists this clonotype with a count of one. The CDR3, as DNA: TGTGCCAGCAGCTTAGGAGGGACTAGCAATGAGCAGTTCTTC. Its translation: CASSLGGTSNEQFF. The chain carries TRBV7-9 and TRBJ2-1; TRBD2 matches 8 bases. The length of the CDR3 is 14 residues. Germline V lookup: CDR1 SEHNR, CDR2 FQNEAQ (reference sequence). Trimming removed 1 base from V and 6 bases from J; junction bases left unmatched: 2.

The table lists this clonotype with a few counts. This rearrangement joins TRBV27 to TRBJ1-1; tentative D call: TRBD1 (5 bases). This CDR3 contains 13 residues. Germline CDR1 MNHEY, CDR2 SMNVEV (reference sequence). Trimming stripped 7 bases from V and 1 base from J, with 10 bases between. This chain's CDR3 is CASTGFENTEAFF. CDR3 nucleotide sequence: TGTGCCAGCACAGGGTTTGAGAACACTGAAGCTTTCTTT.

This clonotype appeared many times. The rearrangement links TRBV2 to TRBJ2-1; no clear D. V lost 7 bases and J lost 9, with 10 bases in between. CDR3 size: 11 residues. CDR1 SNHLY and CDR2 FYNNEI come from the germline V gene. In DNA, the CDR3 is TGTGCCAGCACTCAATTGAGTGAGCAGTTCTTC. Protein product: CASTQLSEQFF.

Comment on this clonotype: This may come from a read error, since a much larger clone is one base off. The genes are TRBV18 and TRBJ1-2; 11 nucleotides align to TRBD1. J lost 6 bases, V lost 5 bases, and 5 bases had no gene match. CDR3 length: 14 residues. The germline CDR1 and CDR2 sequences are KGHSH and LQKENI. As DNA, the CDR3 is TGTGCCAGCTCAAGGACAGGGGGCCACCATGGCTACACCTTC. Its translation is CASSRTGGHHGYTF.

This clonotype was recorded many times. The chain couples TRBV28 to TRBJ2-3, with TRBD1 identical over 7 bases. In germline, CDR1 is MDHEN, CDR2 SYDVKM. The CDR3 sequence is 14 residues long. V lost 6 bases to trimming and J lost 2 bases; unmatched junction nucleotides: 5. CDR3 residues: CASRPGQDTDTQYF. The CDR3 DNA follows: TGTGCCAGCAGACCCGGACAGGACACAGATACGCAGTATTTT.

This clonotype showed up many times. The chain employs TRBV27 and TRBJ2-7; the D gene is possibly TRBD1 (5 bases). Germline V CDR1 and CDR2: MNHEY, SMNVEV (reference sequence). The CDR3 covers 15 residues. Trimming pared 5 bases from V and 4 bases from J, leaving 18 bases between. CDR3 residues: CASSTRAGLRYEQYV. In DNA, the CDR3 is TGTGCCAGCAGTACCCGGGCAGGGTTGAGGTACGAGCAGTACGTC.

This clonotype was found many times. CDR3 coding DNA: TGTGCCAGCAGCGCCCGGACAGGTGGAAACACCATATATTTT. The encoded protein is CASSARTGGNTIYF. V gene TRBV13 combines with J gene TRBJ1-3, with TRBD1 matching over 7 bases. Germline V gene data show CDR1 as PRHDT and CDR2 as FYEKMQ (reference sequence). Unmatched junction bases numbered 4, after V lost 5 bases and J lost 3 bases. CDR3 length: 14 amino acids.

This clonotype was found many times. The DNA of the CDR3 is TGCAGTGCTAGAGTTCGGGACAGGCTCAATCAGCCCCAGCATTTT. It codes for CSARVRDRLNQPQHF. The chain joins TRBV20-1 to TRBJ1-5, with 8 bases identical to TRBD1. The length of the CDR3 is 15 residues. Germline CDR1 and CDR2: DFQATT and SNEGSKA (reference sequence). With V trimmed by 1 base and J by 3 bases, 5 bases remained unmatched.

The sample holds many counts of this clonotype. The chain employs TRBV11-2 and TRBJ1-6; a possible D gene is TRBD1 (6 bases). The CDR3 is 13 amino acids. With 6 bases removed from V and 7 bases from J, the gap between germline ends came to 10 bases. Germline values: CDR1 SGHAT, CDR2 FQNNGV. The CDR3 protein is CASRGGQNSPLHF. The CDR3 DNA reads TGTGCCAGCAGAGGCGGACAGAATTCACCCCTCCACTTT.

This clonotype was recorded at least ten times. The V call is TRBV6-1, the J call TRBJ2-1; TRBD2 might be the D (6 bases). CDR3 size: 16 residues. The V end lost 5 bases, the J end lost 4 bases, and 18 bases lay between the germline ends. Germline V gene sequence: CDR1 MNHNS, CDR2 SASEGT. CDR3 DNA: TGTGCCAGCAGTTATATTAGCGGACCCGCTTACAATGAGCAGTTCTTC. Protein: CASSYISGPAYNEQFF.

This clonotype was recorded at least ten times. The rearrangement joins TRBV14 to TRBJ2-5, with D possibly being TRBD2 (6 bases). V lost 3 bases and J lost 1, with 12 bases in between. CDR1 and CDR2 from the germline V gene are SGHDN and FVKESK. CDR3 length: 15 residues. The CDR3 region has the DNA TGTGCCAGCAGCCAGAGAGCGGGCCTCCAAGAGACCCAGTACTTC. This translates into CASSQRAGLQETQYF.